This TCR beta chain came from a study of blood T cell repertoires in COVID-19. Study as a whole: Sites across the United States, Italy and Spain contributed samples from acute and convalescent COVID-19. T cells, B-cell-depleted T cells, or PBMCs supplied cDNA or gDNA.

In the original workflow: Amplified reference gene primers provided the basis for estimating nucleated cell counts. Some clones are missing from TCRdb's copy, which holds only in-frame ones; the method was immunoSEQ multiplex PCR. V and J calls and clone size are those listed in that table; D and trimming were worked out from the DNA. This table has 75,000 to 90,000 clones, 75% to 90% appearing once. Germline V CDR1 and CDR2: LNHDA, SQIVND (reference sequence). This CDR3 comprises 17 residues. The V end lost 2 bases, the J end lost 3 bases, and 19 bases lay between the germline ends. The TCR originated in a woman aged 40-49 years with active or convalescent COVID-19. The chain is built from TRBV19 and TRBJ1-2; no definite D call. Sequenced input: peripheral blood. The CDR3 reads CASSISVGFGEDYGYTF. As DNA, the CDR3 is TGTGCCAGTAGTATATCTGTAGGATTTGGGGAGGACTATGGCTACACCTTC.